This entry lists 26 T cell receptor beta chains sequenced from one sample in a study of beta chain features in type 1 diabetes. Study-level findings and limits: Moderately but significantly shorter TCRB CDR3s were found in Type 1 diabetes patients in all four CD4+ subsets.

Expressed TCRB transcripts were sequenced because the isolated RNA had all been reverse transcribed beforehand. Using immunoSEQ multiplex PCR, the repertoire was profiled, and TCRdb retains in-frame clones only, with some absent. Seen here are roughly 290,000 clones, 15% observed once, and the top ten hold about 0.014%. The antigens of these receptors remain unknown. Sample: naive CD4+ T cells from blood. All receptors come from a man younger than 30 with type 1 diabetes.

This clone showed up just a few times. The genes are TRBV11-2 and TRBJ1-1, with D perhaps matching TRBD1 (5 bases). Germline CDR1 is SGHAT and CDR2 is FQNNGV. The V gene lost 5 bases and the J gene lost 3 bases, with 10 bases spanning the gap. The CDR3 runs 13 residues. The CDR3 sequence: CASSGDRHTEAFF. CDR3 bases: TGTGCCAGCAGCGGTGACAGACACACTGAAGCTTTCTTT.

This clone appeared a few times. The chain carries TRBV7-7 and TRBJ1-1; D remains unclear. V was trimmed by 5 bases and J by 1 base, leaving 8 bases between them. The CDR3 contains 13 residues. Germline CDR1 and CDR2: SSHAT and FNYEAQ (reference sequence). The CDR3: CASSIDTNTEAFF. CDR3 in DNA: TGTGCCAGCAGCATCGACACGAACACTGAAGCTTTCTTT.

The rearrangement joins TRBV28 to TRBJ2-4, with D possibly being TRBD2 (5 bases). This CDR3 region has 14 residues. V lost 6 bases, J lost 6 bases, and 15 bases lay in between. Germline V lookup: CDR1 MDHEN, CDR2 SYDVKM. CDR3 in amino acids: CASRLINGVNIQYF. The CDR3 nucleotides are TGTGCCAGCAGGCTTATAAACGGGGTAAACATTCAGTACTTC.

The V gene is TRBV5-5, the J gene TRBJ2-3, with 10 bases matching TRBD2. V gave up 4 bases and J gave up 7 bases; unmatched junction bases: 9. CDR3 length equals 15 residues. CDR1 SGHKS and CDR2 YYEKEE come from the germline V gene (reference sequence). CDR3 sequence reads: CASSPGLAGDYTQYF. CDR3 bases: TGTGCCAGCAGCCCCGGTCTAGCGGGGGATTATACGCAGTATTTT.

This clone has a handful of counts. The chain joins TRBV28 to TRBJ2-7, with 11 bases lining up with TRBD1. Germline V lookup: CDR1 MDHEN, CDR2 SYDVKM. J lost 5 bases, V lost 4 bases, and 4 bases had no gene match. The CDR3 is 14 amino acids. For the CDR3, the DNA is TGTGCCAGCAGTTCCAGGGACAGGGGGAACGAGCAGTACTTC. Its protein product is CASSSRDRGNEQYF. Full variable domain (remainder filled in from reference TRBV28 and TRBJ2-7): DVKVTQSSRYLVKRTGEKVFLECVQDMDHENMFWYRQDPGLGLRLIYFSYDVKMKEKGDIPEGYSVSREKKERFSLILESASTNQTSMYLCASSSRDRGNEQYFGPGTRLTVT.

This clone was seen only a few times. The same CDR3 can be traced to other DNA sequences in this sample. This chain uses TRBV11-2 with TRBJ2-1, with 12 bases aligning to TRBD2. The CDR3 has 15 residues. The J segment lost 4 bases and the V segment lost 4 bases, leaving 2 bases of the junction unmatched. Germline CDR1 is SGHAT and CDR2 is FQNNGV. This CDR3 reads CASSSLAGGYNEQFF. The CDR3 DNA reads TGTGCCAGCAGCTCACTAGCGGGGGGTTACAATGAGCAGTTCTTC.

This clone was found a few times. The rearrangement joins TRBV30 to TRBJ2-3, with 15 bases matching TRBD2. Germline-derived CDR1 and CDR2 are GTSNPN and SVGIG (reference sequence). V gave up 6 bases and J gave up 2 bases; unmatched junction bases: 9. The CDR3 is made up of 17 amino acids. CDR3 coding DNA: TGTGCCTGCTCATTCGGACTAGCGGGGGGGGTCACAGATACGCAGTATTTT. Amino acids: CACSFGLAGGVTDTQYF. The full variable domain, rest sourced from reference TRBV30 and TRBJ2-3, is SQTIHQWPATLVQPVGSPLSLECTVEGTSNPNLYWYRQAAGRGLQLLFYSVGIGQISSEVPQNLSASRPQDRQFILSSKKLLLSDSGFYLCACSFGLAGGVTDTQYFGPGTRLTVL.

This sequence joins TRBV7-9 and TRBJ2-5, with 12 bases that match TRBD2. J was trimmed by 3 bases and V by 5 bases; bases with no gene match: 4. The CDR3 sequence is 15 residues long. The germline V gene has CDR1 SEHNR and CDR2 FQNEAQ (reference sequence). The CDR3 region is CASSRTSGAKETQYF. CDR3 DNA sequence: TGTGCCAGCAGCCGGACTAGCGGGGCAAAAGAGACCCAGTACTTC.

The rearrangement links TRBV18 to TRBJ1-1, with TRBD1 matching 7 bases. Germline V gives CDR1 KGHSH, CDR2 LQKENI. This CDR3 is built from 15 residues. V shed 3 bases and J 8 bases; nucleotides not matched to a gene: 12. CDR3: CASSPPNRDSLEAFF. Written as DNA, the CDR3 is TGTGCCAGCTCACCGCCCAACCGGGACAGCTTAGAAGCTTTCTTT.

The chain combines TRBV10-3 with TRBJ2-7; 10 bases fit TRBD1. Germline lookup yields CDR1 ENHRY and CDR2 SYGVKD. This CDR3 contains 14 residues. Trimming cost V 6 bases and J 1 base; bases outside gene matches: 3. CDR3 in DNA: TGTGCCATCAGGGACAGGGGGGCTTCCTACGAGCAGTACTTC. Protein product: CAIRDRGASYEQYF.

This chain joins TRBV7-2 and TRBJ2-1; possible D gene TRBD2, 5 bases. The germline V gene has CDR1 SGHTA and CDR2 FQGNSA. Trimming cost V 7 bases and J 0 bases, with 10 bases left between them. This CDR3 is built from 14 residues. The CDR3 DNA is TGTGCCAGCACCGTTGGACTCTCCTACAATGAGCAGTTCTTC. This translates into CASTVGLSYNEQFF. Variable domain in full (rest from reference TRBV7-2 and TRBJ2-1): GAGVSQSPSNKVTEKGKDVELRCDPISGHTALYWYRQSLGQGLEFLIYFQGNSAPDKSGLPSDRFSAERTGGSVSTLTIQRTQQEDSAVYLCASTVGLSYNEQFFGPGTRLTVL.

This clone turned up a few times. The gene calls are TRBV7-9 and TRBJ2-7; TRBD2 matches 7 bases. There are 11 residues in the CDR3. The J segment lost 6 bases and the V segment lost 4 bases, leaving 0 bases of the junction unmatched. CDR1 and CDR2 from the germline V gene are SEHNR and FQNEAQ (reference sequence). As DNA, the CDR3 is TGTGCCAGCAGCTGGGGGGGCGAGCAGTACTTC. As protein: CASSWGGEQYF.

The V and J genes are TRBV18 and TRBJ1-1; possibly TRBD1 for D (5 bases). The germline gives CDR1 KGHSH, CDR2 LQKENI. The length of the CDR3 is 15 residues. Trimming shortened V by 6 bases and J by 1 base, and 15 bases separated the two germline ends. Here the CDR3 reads CASSPMQGQNTEAFF. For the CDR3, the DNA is TGTGCCAGCTCTCCCATGCAGGGTCAGAACACTGAAGCTTTCTTT. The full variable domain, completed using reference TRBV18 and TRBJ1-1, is NAGVMQNPRHLVRRRGQEARLRCSPMKGHSHVYWYRQLPEEGLKFMVYLQKENIIDESGMPKERFSAEFPKEGPSILRIQQVVRGDSAAYFCASSPMQGQNTEAFFGQGTRLTVV.

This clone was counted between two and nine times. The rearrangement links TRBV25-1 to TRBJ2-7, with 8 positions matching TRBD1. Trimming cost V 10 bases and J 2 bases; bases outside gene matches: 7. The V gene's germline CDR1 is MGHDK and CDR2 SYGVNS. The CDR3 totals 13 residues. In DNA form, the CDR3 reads TGTGCCACGACGACGACAGGGGCCTACGAGCAGTACTTC. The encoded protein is CATTTTGAYEQYF.

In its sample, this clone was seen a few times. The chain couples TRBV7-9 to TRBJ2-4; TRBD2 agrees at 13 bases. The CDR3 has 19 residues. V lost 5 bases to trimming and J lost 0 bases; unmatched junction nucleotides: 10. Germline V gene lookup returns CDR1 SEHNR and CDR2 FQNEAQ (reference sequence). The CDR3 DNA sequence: TGTGCCAGCAGCCGGACTAGCGGGGGCTTTACGGGAGCCAAAAACATTCAGTACTTC. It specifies CASSRTSGGFTGAKNIQYF.

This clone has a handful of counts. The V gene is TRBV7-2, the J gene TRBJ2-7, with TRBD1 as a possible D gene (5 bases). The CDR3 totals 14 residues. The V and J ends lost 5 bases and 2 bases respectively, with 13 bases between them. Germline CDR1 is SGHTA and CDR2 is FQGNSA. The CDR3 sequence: CASSRQNGPYEQYF. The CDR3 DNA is TGTGCCAGCAGCCGACAGAACGGCCCCTACGAGCAGTACTTC.

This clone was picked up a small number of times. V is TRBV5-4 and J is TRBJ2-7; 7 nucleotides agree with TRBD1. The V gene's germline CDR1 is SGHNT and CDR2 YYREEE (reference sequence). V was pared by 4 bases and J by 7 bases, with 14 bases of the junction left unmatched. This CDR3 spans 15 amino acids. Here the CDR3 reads CASSRLGQKWGEQYF. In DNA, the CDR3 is TGTGCCAGCAGCCGACTGGGACAGAAGTGGGGAGAGCAGTACTTC.

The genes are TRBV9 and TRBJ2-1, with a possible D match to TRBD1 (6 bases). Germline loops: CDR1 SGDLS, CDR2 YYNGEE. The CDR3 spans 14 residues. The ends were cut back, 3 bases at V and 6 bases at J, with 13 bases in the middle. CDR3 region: CASSGQVSRNEQFF. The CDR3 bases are TGTGCCAGCAGCGGACAGGTTTCACGCAATGAGCAGTTCTTC. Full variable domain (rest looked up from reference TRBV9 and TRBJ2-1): DSGVTQTPKHLITATGQRVTLRCSPRSGDLSVYWYQQSLDQGLQFLIQYYNGEERAKGNILERFSAQQFPDLHSELNLSSLELGDSALYFCASSGQVSRNEQFFGPGTRLTVL.

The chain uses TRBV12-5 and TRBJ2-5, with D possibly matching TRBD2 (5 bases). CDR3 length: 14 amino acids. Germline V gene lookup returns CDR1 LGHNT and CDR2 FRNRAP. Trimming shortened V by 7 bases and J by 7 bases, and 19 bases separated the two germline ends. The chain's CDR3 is CASAPRLARGTQYF. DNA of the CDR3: TGTGCTAGTGCCCCTCGGCTAGCCAGAGGGACCCAGTACTTC.

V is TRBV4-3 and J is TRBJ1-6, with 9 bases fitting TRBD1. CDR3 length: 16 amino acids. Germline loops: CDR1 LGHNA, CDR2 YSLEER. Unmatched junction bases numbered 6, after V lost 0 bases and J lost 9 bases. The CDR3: CASSQDPGQGFSPLHF. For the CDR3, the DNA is TGCGCCAGCAGCCAAGACCCCGGACAGGGGTTTTCACCCCTCCACTTT.

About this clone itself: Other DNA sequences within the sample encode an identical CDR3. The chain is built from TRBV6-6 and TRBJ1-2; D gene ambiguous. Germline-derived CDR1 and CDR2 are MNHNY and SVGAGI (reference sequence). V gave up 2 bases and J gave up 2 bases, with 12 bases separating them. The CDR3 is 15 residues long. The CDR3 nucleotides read TGTGCCAGCAGTTACCCGAGGGCGAGGAACTATGGCTACACCTTC. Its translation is CASSYPRARNYGYTF.

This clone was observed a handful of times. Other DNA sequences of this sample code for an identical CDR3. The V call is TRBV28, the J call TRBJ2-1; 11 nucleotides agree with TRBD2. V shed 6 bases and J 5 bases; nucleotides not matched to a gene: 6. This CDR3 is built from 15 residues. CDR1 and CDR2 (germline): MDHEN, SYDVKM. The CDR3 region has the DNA TGTGCCAGCAGCCGCGGGACTAGCGGCAACAATGAGCAGTTCTTC. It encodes CASSRGTSGNNEQFF.

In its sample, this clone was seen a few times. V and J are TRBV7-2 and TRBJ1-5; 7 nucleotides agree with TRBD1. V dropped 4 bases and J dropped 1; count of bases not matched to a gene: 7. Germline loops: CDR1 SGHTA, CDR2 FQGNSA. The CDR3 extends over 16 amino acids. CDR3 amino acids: CASSSQGPGSNQPQHF. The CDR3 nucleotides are TGTGCCAGCAGCTCACAGGGGCCGGGGAGCAATCAGCCCCAGCATTTT.

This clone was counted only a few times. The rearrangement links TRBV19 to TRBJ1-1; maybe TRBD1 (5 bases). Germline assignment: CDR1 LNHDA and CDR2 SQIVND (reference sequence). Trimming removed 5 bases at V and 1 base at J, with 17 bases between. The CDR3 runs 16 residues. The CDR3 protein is CASSAGTGEPNTEAFF. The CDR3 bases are TGTGCCAGTAGTGCCGGGACGGGAGAACCGAACACTGAAGCTTTCTTT.

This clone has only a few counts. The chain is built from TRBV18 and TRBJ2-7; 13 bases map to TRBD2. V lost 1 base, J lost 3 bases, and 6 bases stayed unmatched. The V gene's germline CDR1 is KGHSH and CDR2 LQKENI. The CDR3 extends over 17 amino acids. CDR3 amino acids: CASSPQGLAGTIYEQYF. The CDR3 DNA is TGTGCCAGCTCACCACAGGGACTAGCGGGGACAATCTACGAGCAGTACTTC.

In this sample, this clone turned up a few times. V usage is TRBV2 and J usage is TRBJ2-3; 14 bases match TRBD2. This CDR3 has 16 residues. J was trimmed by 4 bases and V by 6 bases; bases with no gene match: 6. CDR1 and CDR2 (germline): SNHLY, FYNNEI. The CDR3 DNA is TGTGCCAGCAGCCGAGGACTAGCGGGAGGCTCAGATACGCAGTATTTT. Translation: CASSRGLAGGSDTQYF.